A single sample gave rise to the 24 T cell receptor beta chains below, sequenced in a study of blood T cell repertoires in COVID-19. The repertoire was sequenced with immunoSEQ multiplex PCR; TCRdb's copy has only in-frame clones and lacks some. The sample has approximately 270,000 clones, approximately 90% seen once; the top ten hold around 0.8%. The sequenced material came from peripheral blood. These receptors came from a man aged 25-45 years with acute or convalescent COVID-19.

This clone was detected a few times. The gene calls are TRBV19 and TRBJ1-1, with D perhaps TRBD1 (6 bases). CDR1 is LNHDA, CDR2 SQIVND, per germline (reference sequence). Trimming took 5 bases from V and 3 from J, leaving 22 bases between them. The CDR3 consists of 17 residues. The CDR3 loop is CASSYRNQGSVDTEAFF. In DNA form, the CDR3 reads TGTGCCAGTAGTTATCGGAATCAGGGGTCGGTTGACACTGAAGCTTTCTTT.

The chain couples TRBV19 to TRBJ1-4; D gene uncertain. This CDR3 comprises 13 residues. V lost 5 bases to trimming and J lost 5 bases, with 9 bases between them. Germline V CDR1 and CDR2: LNHDA, SQIVND (reference sequence). CDR3 nucleotide sequence: TGTGCCAGTAGTTGGGGAGTAAATGAAAAACTGTTTTTT. It codes for CASSWGVNEKLFF.

The chain couples TRBV5-8 to TRBJ1-3, with a weak D call TRBD1 (5 bases). Germline CDR1 SGHTS, CDR2 YDEGEE. This CDR3 contains 16 residues. Trimming took off 4 bases at V and 0 bases at J, with 14 bases between the two ends. The CDR3 bases are TGTGCCAGCAGCCCGGGGGACCGATTCTCTGGAAACACCATATATTTT. Amino acid sequence: CASSPGDRFSGNTIYF. The full variable domain, with the rest looked up from reference TRBV5-8 and TRBJ1-3, is EAGVTQSPTHLIKTRGQQATLRCSPISGHTSVYWYQQALGLGLQFLLWYDEGEERNRGNFPPRFSGRQFPNYSSELNVNALELEDSALYLCASSPGDRFSGNTIYFGEGSWLTVV.

V and J are TRBV27 and TRBJ2-2; D perhaps matches TRBD1 (6 bases). Germline V gene sequence: CDR1 MNHEY, CDR2 SMNVEV (reference sequence). The V and J ends lost 3 bases and 4 bases respectively, with 9 bases between them. The CDR3 has 14 residues. CDR3 protein: CASSFLGGTGELFF. The CDR3 DNA reads TGTGCCAGCAGTTTCCTAGGGGGCACCGGGGAGCTGTTTTTT.

This sequence joins TRBV2 and TRBJ2-3; 7 bases agree with TRBD1. The V gene's germline CDR1 is SNHLY and CDR2 FYNNEI. There are 11 residues in the CDR3. V lost 7 bases and J lost 11; bases outside the gene matches: 6. The CDR3 DNA reads TGTGCCAGCAAAGGTCAGGGGGAGCAGTATTTT. As protein: CASKGQGEQYF.

The chain employs TRBV6-6 and TRBJ1-3, with a tentative D call TRBD1 (5 bases). Germline V lookup: CDR1 MNHNY, CDR2 SVGAGI (reference sequence). The CDR3 is 15 amino acids. V was clipped by 6 bases and J by 2 bases, with 14 bases between them. The CDR3 DNA sequence: TGTGCCAGCAGCCACTACAGGACCACTGGAAACACCATATATTTT. The encoded protein is CASSHYRTTGNTIYF.

The V gene is TRBV19, the J gene TRBJ2-1; 7 nucleotides agree with TRBD1. With 5 bases clipped from V and 0 bases from J, the junction kept 4 bases outside the gene matches. Looked up from germline, CDR1 is LNHDA and CDR2 is SQIVND (reference sequence). The CDR3 is 15 amino acids. The chain's CDR3 is CASSPWTGSYNEQFF. CDR3 bases: TGTGCCAGTAGTCCTTGGACAGGCTCCTACAATGAGCAGTTCTTC.

The chain uses TRBV28 and TRBJ1-2, with D possibly TRBD1 on 5 matching bases. Germline loops: CDR1 MDHEN, CDR2 SYDVKM. This CDR3 has 13 amino acids. V was clipped by 5 bases and J by 4 bases, with 11 bases between them. The CDR3 DNA follows: TGTGCCAGCAGTGGAGAGACAGTCTATGGCTACACCTTC. It is translated as CASSGETVYGYTF.

This chain links TRBV4-2 with TRBJ2-1; 15 bases agree with TRBD2. V lost 4 bases and J lost 4; bases outside the gene matches: 5. This CDR3 region has 17 residues. Germline CDR1 reads LGHNA; CDR2 reads YNFKEQ. The CDR3 region has the DNA TGTGCCAGCAGCCCCGTTGGGACTAGCGGGAGGTACAATGAGCAGTTCTTC. Translated, it gives CASSPVGTSGRYNEQFF.

The V and J genes are TRBV10-1 and TRBJ2-4, with 9 bases lining up with TRBD1. This CDR3 contains 14 residues. After removal of 10 bases from V and 9 bases from J, the junction contained 13 bases not matched to a gene. Germline lookup yields CDR1 WNHNN and CDR2 SYGVQD (reference sequence). CDR3: CATSNGQGLGIQYF. For the CDR3, the DNA is TGCGCCACCTCGAACGGACAGGGGCTGGGCATTCAGTACTTC.

The chain uses TRBV5-6 and TRBJ1-6; D is unresolved. Germline V gene data show CDR1 as SGHDT and CDR2 as YYEEEE. The V and J ends lost 3 bases and 4 bases respectively, with 5 bases between them. The CDR3 covers 13 residues. The CDR3 nucleotides read TGTGCCAGCAGCTCCTCGTATAATTCACCCCTCCACTTT. Its protein is CASSSSYNSPLHF.

V is TRBV3-1 (or the pseudogene TRBV3-2) and J is TRBJ1-4; 8 positions match TRBD1. CDR3 size: 17 residues. Germline values: CDR1 LGHDT, CDR2 YNNKEL (reference sequence). Unmatched junction bases numbered 11, after V lost 0 bases and J lost 8 bases. The CDR3 reads CASSQERTGRVGEKLFF. The DNA for the CDR3 is TGTGCCAGCAGCCAAGAGAGGACAGGGCGGGTAGGAGAAAAACTGTTTTTT.

This clone was picked up a small number of times. The chain employs TRBV3-1 (or the pseudogene TRBV3-2) and TRBJ2-7, with no clear D. The CDR3 consists of 11 residues. From germline, CDR1 is LGHDT and CDR2 YNNKEL (reference sequence). V dropped 4 bases and J dropped 7 bases, with 8 bases sitting between them. This chain's CDR3 is CASSPEPEQYF. DNA of the CDR3: TGTGCCAGCAGCCCGGAGCCGGAGCAGTACTTC.

The chain combines TRBV29-1 with TRBJ2-7, with 8 bases matching TRBD2. This CDR3 spans 13 amino acids. V lost 7 bases, J lost 4 bases, and 9 bases stayed unmatched. Germline V gene data show CDR1 as SQVTM and CDR2 as ANQGSEA. The CDR3 spells CSARGGQRYEQYF. DNA for the CDR3: TGCAGCGCCCGGGGGGGACAACGATACGAGCAGTACTTC.

V gene TRBV28 combines with J gene TRBJ1-5; D ambiguous. CDR3 length: 14 amino acids. V was shortened by 8 bases and J by 2 bases, with 13 bases between the two germline ends. Germline V gives CDR1 MDHEN, CDR2 SYDVKM. CDR3 in DNA: TGTGCCAGCTACCGGGAGCGCGGCAATCAGCCCCAGCATTTT. This encodes CASYRERGNQPQHF.

This clone was counted a single time. The chain combines TRBV12-3 or TRBV12-4 with TRBJ1-1, with a tentative D call TRBD1 (5 bases). The CDR3 sequence is 13 residues long. Deletions cut 6 bases from V and 4 bases from J, with 12 bases between. CDR3 DNA: TGTGCCAGCAGGTTCGTGGGGGGCACTGAAGCTTTCTTT. This gives the protein CASRFVGGTEAFF.

On this clone itself: Other nucleotide sequences from this sample produce the same CDR3. The chain's CDR3 is CASNDRVYGYTF. The CDR3 nucleotides are TGTGCCAGTAACGACAGGGTCTATGGCTACACCTTC. The chain carries TRBV19 and TRBJ1-2; 7 bases are a match to TRBD1. Germline V gives CDR1 LNHDA, CDR2 SQIVND (reference sequence). The CDR3 extends over 12 amino acids. Germline trimming cut 7 bases from V and 4 bases from J; bases unmatched to any gene: 3.

V usage is TRBV5-1 and J usage is TRBJ2-7; D ambiguous. The CDR3 length is 14 residues. Germline-derived CDR1 and CDR2 are SGHRS and YFSETQ. V was trimmed by 4 bases and J by 0 bases, leaving 11 bases between them. CDR3 DNA sequence: TGCGCCAGCAGCCCCTCCGCCAGCTCCTACGAGCAGTACTTC. Protein: CASSPSASSYEQYF.

The V and J genes are TRBV6-6 and TRBJ1-1, with TRBD1 identical over 10 bases. The germline V gene has CDR1 MNHNY and CDR2 SVGAGI (reference sequence). The CDR3 runs to 16 residues. Trimming cost V 4 bases and J 3 bases; bases outside gene matches: 8. CDR3 bases: TGTGCCAGCAGTTCCCGAAGGACAGGGGGGGACACTGAAGCTTTCTTT. Protein sequence: CASSSRRTGGDTEAFF.

The genes are TRBV6-6 and TRBJ1-6, with 9 bases aligning to TRBD1. The germline V gene encodes CDR1 MNHNY and CDR2 SVGAGI (reference sequence). V was pared by 6 bases and J by 10 bases, with 7 bases of the junction left unmatched. This CDR3 region has 14 residues. Written as DNA, the CDR3 is TGTGCCAGCAGCCTGACAGGGGGAAACTCACCCCTCCACTTT. Translation gives CASSLTGGNSPLHF.

The rearrangement joins TRBV19 to TRBJ2-3; D might be TRBD2 (6 bases). Trimming cost V 6 bases and J 4 bases, with 20 bases left between them. The CDR3 runs to 16 residues. In germline, CDR1 is LNHDA, CDR2 SQIVND (reference sequence). CDR3 sequence reads: CASRAPTGDRADTQYF. The CDR3, as DNA: TGTGCCAGTAGGGCACCTACGGGGGATAGGGCAGATACGCAGTATTTT. Based on the CDR3 plus reference TRBV19 and TRBJ2-3, the full variable domain is DGGITQSPKYLFRKEGQNVTLSCEQNLNHDAMYWYRQDPGQGLRLIYYSQIVNDFQKGDIAEGYSVSREKKESFPLTVTSAQKNPTAFYLCASRAPTGDRADTQYFGPGTRLTVL.

The chain is built from TRBV10-3 and TRBJ2-7, with 8 bases matching TRBD1. This CDR3 has 13 residues. The J segment lost 5 bases and the V segment lost 8 bases, leaving 8 bases of the junction unmatched. CDR1 and CDR2 (germline): ENHRY, SYGVKD. CDR3 region: CAISSRGQDEQYF. DNA for the CDR3: TGTGCCATCTCGTCCAGGGGGCAAGACGAGCAGTACTTC.

J is TRBJ2-6 and V is TRBV7-6, with unresolved D. Trimming took 5 bases from V and 0 from J, leaving 17 bases between them. The CDR3 runs to 18 residues. Germline V gene lookup returns CDR1 SGHVS and CDR2 FNYEAQ. CDR3 in amino acids: CASSPRVDPYSGANVLTF. The CDR3 DNA is TGTGCCAGCAGCCCCCGGGTCGACCCTTACTCTGGGGCCAACGTCCTGACTTTC.

On this clone: This same CDR3 is encoded by further DNA sequences in the sample. The rearrangement joins TRBV28 to TRBJ1-4; D gene ambiguous. Per germline, CDR1 MDHEN and CDR2 SYDVKM. V was shortened by 6 bases and J by 1 base, with 9 bases between the two germline ends. The length of the CDR3 is 14 residues. This chain's CDR3 is CASSSRGTNEKLFF. DNA for the CDR3: TGTGCCAGCAGCTCCAGAGGAACTAATGAAAAACTGTTTTTT.